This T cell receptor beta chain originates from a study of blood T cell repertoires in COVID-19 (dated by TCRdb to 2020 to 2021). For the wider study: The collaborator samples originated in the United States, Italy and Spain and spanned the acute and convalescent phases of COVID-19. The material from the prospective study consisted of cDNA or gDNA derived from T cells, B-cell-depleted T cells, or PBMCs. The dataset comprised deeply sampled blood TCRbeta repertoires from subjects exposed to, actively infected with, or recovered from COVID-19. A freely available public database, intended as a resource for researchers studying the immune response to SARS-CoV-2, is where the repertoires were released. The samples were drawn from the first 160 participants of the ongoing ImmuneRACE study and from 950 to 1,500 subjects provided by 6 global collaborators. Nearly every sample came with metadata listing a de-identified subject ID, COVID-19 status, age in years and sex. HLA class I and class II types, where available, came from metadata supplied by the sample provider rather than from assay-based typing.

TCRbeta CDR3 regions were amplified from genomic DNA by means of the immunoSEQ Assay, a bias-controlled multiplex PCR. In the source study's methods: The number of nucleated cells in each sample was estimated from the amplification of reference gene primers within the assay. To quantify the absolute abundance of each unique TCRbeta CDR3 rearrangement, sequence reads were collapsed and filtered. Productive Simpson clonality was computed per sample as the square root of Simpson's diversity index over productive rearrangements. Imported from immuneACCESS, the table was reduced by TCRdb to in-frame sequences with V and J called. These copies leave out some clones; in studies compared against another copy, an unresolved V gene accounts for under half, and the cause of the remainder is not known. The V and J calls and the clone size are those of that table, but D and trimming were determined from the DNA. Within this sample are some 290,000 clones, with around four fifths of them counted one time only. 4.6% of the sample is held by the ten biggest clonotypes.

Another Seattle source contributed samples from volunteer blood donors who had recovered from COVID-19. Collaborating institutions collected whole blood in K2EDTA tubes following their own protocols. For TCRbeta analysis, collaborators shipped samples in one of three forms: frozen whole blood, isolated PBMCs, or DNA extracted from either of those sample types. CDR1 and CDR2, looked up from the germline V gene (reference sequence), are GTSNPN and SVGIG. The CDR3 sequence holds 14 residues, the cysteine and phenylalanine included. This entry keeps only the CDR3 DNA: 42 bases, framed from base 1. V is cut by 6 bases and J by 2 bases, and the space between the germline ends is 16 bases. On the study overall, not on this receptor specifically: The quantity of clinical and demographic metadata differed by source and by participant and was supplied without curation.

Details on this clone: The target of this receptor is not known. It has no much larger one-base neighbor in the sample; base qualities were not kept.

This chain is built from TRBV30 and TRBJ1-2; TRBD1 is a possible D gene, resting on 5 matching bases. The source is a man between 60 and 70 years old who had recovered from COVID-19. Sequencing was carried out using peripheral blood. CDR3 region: CACPPAGGNYGYTF. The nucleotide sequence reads TGTGCCTGCCCCCCCGCGGGGGGAAACTATGGCTACACCTTC. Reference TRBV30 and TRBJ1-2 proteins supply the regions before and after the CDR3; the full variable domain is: SQTIHQWPATLVQPVGSPLSLECTVEGTSNPNLYWYRQAAGRGLQLLFYSVGIGQISSEVPQNLSASRPQDRQFILSSKKLLLSDSGFYLCACPPAGGNYGYTFGSGTRLTVV.